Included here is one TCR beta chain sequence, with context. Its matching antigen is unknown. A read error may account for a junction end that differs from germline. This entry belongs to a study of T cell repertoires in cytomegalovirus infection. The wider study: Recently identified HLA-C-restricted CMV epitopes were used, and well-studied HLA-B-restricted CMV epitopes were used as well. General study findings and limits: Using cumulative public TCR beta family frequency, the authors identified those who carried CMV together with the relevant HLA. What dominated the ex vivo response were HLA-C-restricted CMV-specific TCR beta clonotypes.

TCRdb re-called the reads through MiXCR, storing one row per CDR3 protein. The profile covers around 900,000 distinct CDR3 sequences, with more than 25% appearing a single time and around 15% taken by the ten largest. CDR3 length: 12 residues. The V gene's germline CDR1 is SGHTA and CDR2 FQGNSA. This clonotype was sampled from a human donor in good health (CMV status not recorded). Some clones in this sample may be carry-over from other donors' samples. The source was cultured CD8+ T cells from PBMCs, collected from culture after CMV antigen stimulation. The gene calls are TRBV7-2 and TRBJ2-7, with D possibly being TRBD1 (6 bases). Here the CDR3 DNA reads TGTGCCAGCAGCTCCTCGTCCCGGGACACCATATTC. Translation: CASSSSSRDTIF.